These 8 T cell receptor beta chains originate from one sample sequenced in a study of identical twins. TCRdb reprocessed the 5' RACE reads with MiXCR, giving one entry per CDR3 protein. The sample lists about 200,000 distinct CDR3 sequences; around 15% were seen once. This sample also belongs to another study, concerning T cells expressing NK-cell markers.

The sample was CD8+ T cells sorted from blood. The receptor set was obtained from a woman aged 18-35 years in good health.

The V call is TRBV7-3, the J call TRBJ2-1, with D possibly called TRBD1 or TRBD2 (5 bases each). Germline V gives CDR1 SGHTA, CDR2 FQGTGA. Trimming left V 5 bases short and J 10 bases short, with 15 bases between. The length of the CDR3 is 13 residues. The CDR3: CASSLGPNGEQFF. DNA for the CDR3: TGTGCCAGCAGCCTGGGACCAAATGGGGAGCAGTTCTTC.

This clonotype was observed a handful of times. The chain employs TRBV6-4 and TRBJ2-3; 16 bases fit TRBD2. From germline, CDR1 is MRHNA and CDR2 SNTAGT. Trimming took 6 bases from V and 9 from J; bases not matched to a gene: 9. The CDR3 totals 16 residues. This chain's CDR3 is CASSLGTSGGAGTQYF. CDR3 nucleotide sequence: TGTGCCAGCAGCCTCGGGACTAGCGGGGGGGCAGGGACGCAGTATTTT.

CDR3 sequence (DNA): TGTGCCACCAGCAGTCCCTCCGGGGCTGGGGAGCTGTTTTTT. Protein: CATSSPSGAGELFF. The chain carries TRBV15 and TRBJ2-2; D tentatively fits TRBD1 or TRBD2 (5 bases each). Deletions cut 3 bases from V and 8 bases from J, with 13 bases between. Germline assignment: CDR1 LNHNV and CDR2 YYDKDF (reference sequence). This CDR3 is 14 amino acids long.

V and J are TRBV7-4 and TRBJ2-1, with a weak D call TRBD2 (6 bases). V lost 5 bases and J 3 bases, leaving 26 bases between the germline ends. The V gene's germline CDR1 is SGHVT and CDR2 SQSDAQ. This CDR3 spans 19 amino acids. CDR3 sequence reads: CASSLRTGLRGVHYNEQFF. The CDR3 nucleotides are TGTGCCAGCAGCCTTAGGACGGGGTTGCGGGGAGTGCACTACAATGAGCAGTTCTTC. The full variable domain, with the rest looked up from reference TRBV7-4 and TRBJ2-1, is GAGVSQSPRYKVAKRGRDVALRCDSISGHVTLYWYRQTLGQGSEVLTYSQSDAQRDKSGRPSGRFSAERPERSVSTLKIQRTEQGDSAVYLCASSLRTGLRGVHYNEQFFGPGTRLTVL.

There are many counts of this clonotype. J is TRBJ2-1 and V is TRBV20-1; 10 nucleotides line up with TRBD2. Germline values: CDR1 DFQATT, CDR2 SNEGSKA (reference sequence). The CDR3 consists of 15 residues. With V trimmed by 5 bases and J by 2 bases, 6 bases remained unmatched. CDR3 region: CSASSGSVAYNEQFF. The CDR3 nucleotides read TGCAGTGCTTCTAGCGGGAGTGTCGCCTACAATGAGCAGTTCTTC.

The chain recombines TRBV7-6 with TRBJ2-7, with a tentative D call TRBD1 (6 bases). The length of the CDR3 is 15 residues. V was pared by 5 bases and J by 0 bases, with 14 bases between. Germline CDR1 is SGHVS and CDR2 is FNYEAQ. CDR3 amino acids: CASSAQTTGSYEQYF. The DNA for the CDR3 is TGTGCCAGCAGCGCTCAAACGACAGGCTCCTACGAGCAGTACTTC.

This clonotype has just a few counts. V usage is TRBV10-3 and J usage is TRBJ2-3; the D gene is possibly TRBD2 (5 bases). The germline V gene has CDR1 ENHRY and CDR2 SYGVKD. The CDR3 covers 14 residues. With 3 bases removed from V and 6 bases from J, the gap between germline ends came to 13 bases. The CDR3, as DNA: TGTGCCATCAGTGATGTCTACTGGGAGGATACGCAGTATTTT. It specifies CAISDVYWEDTQYF.

In this sample, this clonotype turned up a few times. This sequence joins TRBV12-3 or TRBV12-4 and TRBJ2-2, with D maybe TRBD2 (5 bases). The V gene lost 3 bases and the J gene lost 7 bases, with 15 bases spanning the gap. This CDR3 spans 15 amino acids. DNA of the CDR3: TGTGCCAGCAGTTTGAATGGTCTTGCGGGCGGGGAGCTGTTTTTT. This codes for CASSLNGLAGGELFF.